The 23 T cell receptor beta chains given below trace back to one sample, sequenced in a study of blood T cell repertoires in COVID-19. Sequenced by immunoSEQ multiplex PCR; TCRdb stores in-frame clones only, minus some. The sample records 150,000 to 200,000 clones, roughly 80% being singletons. Sequencing input: peripheral blood. The receptors here all came from a woman between 55 and 75 years old with COVID-19, enrolled during active disease.

The V and J genes are TRBV28 and TRBJ1-4; 9 bases line up with TRBD1. V was clipped by 7 bases and J by 8 bases; unmatched bases: 5. The length of the CDR3 is 13 residues. Germline assignment: CDR1 MDHEN and CDR2 SYDVKM. CDR3 nucleotides: TGTGCCAGCAAAGGGACAGGGAAGGAAAAACTGTTTTTT. Its translation is CASKGTGKEKLFF. The whole variable domain, remainder taken from reference TRBV28 and TRBJ1-4, is DVKVTQSSRYLVKRTGEKVFLECVQDMDHENMFWYRQDPGLGLRLIYFSYDVKMKEKGDIPEGYSVSREKKERFSLILESASTNQTSMYLCASKGTGKEKLFFGSGTQLSVL.

This clone is a singleton in its sample. The V gene is TRBV6-6, the J gene TRBJ2-5; TRBD2 agrees at 14 bases. V lost 11 bases, J lost 5 bases, and 7 bases stayed unmatched. Germline CDR1 is MNHNY and CDR2 is SVGAGI (reference sequence). The CDR3 runs to 14 residues. The DNA of the CDR3 is TGTGCCGTCTTGACTAGCGGGGGGGAGGAGACCCAGTACTTC. It translates to CAVLTSGGEETQYF.

The chain has TRBV14 and TRBJ2-1; a possible D gene is TRBD1 (7 bases). V was trimmed by 5 bases and J by 5 bases, leaving 16 bases between them. The CDR3 totals 15 residues. Germline V gene lookup returns CDR1 SGHDN and CDR2 FVKESK. CDR3 sequence: CASSFYRRGHNEQFF. CDR3 coding DNA: TGTGCCAGCAGCTTTTACCGGAGGGGGCACAATGAGCAGTTCTTC.

This clone has a single count. CDR3 in amino acids: CASSFGTSGGAPNIQYF. In nucleotides, the CDR3 is TGTGCCAGCAGCTTTGGGACTAGCGGGGGGGCCCCGAACATTCAGTACTTC. The J gene is TRBJ2-4, the V gene TRBV7-8, with TRBD2 matching 16 bases. Germline lookup yields CDR1 SGHVS and CDR2 FQNEAQ. This CDR3 has 17 residues. V lost 3 bases, J lost 7 bases, and 6 bases stayed unmatched.

This clone has only a few counts. This chain connects TRBV5-4 to TRBJ2-7, with a possible D match to TRBD1 (5 bases). V lost 2 bases and J lost 10, with 13 bases in between. The CDR3 is 12 amino acids. Germline assignment: CDR1 SGHNT and CDR2 YYREEE (reference sequence). The CDR3 here is CASSLGQGNQYF. CDR3 sequence (DNA): TGTGCCAGCAGCTTAGGGCAGGGTAACCAGTACTTC.

The chain is built from TRBV19 and TRBJ2-1; 7 bases are shared with TRBD2. V trimming: 5 bases; J trimming: 2 bases; junction bases outside the gene matches: 9. The CDR3 length is 16 residues. The V gene's germline CDR1 is LNHDA and CDR2 SQIVND (reference sequence). The CDR3 DNA reads as TGTGCCAGTAGTGCGATCGGGGGGATCCCCTACAATGAGCAGTTCTTC. It yields the protein CASSAIGGIPYNEQFF. The full variable domain, in which reference TRBV19 and TRBJ2-1 provide the parts outside the CDR3, is DGGITQSPKYLFRKEGQNVTLSCEQNLNHDAMYWYRQDPGQGLRLIYYSQIVNDFQKGDIAEGYSVSREKKESFPLTVTSAQKNPTAFYLCASSAIGGIPYNEQFFGPGTRLTVL.

As concerns this clone: An end of the junction differs from the germline gene, which may be a read error. This chain connects TRBV7-7 to TRBJ2-1, with 7 bases identical to TRBD1. This CDR3 is 13 amino acids long. Germline CDR1 is SSHAT and CDR2 is FNYEAQ (reference sequence). CDR3 loop: CASSWDSYNEQFF. The CDR3 nucleotides read TGTGCTAGCAGTTGGGACAGCTACAATGAGCAGTTCTTC.

This clone was recorded only once. The chain employs TRBV6-1 and TRBJ1-3, with TRBD1 as a possible D gene (5 bases). Per the germline V gene, CDR1 is MNHNS and CDR2 is SASEGT. The V and J ends lost 1 base and 2 bases respectively, with 21 bases between them. CDR3 length equals 19 residues. This CDR3 reads CASSEGWGRIAPAGNTIYF. CDR3 DNA sequence: TGTGCCAGCAGTGAAGGATGGGGCAGGATAGCCCCCGCTGGAAACACCATATATTTT.

The chain recombines TRBV4-1 with TRBJ1-4; TRBD1 agrees at 8 bases. The V gene's germline CDR1 is MGHRA and CDR2 YSYEKL. V trimming: 1 base; J trimming: 6 bases; junction bases outside the gene matches: 4. The CDR3 covers 15 residues. CDR3 protein: CASSQAGTGDEKLFF. The CDR3 region has the DNA TGCGCCAGCAGCCAAGCCGGGACAGGAGATGAAAAACTGTTTTTT.

CDR3 nucleotide sequence: TGTGCCAGCAGCCCTACGGGCGGGAATACCTACGAGCAGTACTTC. Translated: CASSPTGGNTYEQYF. The chain uses TRBV7-3 and TRBJ2-7, with D possibly TRBD2 on 6 matching bases. With 5 bases removed from V and 2 bases from J, the gap between germline ends came to 16 bases. Germline assignment: CDR1 SGHTA and CDR2 FQGTGA. There are 15 residues in the CDR3.

This clone was detected only once. The chain uses TRBV28 and TRBJ2-6, with TRBD1 matching 9 bases. Germline V gene lookup returns CDR1 MDHEN and CDR2 SYDVKM. Germline trimming cut 7 bases from V and 0 bases from J; bases unmatched to any gene: 1. The CDR3 extends over 15 amino acids. CDR3 in amino acids: CASTDRGSGANVLTF. DNA for the CDR3: TGTGCCAGCACGGACAGGGGCTCTGGGGCCAACGTCCTGACTTTC.

V gene TRBV18 combines with J gene TRBJ2-6; 9 nucleotides match TRBD1. V trimming: 2 bases; J trimming: 0 bases; junction bases outside the gene matches: 5. The CDR3 consists of 18 residues. Germline assignment: CDR1 KGHSH and CDR2 LQKENI. CDR3 sequence reads: CASSPVTGGSSGANVLTF. The DNA of the CDR3 is TGTGCCAGCTCACCAGTGACAGGGGGGAGCTCTGGGGCCAACGTCCTGACTTTC.

This clone was seen more than once but under ten times. The chain employs TRBV6-4 and TRBJ2-1, with D tentatively TRBD2 (7 bases). CDR3 length: 15 amino acids. Germline lookup yields CDR1 MRHNA and CDR2 SNTAGT. V shed 6 bases and J shed 0 bases, with 12 bases lying between them. The CDR3, as DNA: TGTGCCAGCAGCCGGGGGGCACTCTCCTACAATGAGCAGTTCTTC. Translation gives CASSRGALSYNEQFF.

Details on this clone: Other DNA sequences of this sample code for an identical CDR3. V is TRBV6-5 and J is TRBJ1-1, with D unclear. The CDR3 covers 13 residues. The germline CDR1 and CDR2 sequences are MNHEY and SVGAGI. V lost 8 bases, J lost 5 bases, and 15 bases lay in between. The CDR3 DNA sequence: TGTGCCAGCCACCTGAGAGGTGGGACTGAAGCTTTCTTT. Its translation is CASHLRGGTEAFF.

This rearrangement joins TRBV2 to TRBJ2-5; D is possibly TRBD1 (7 bases). Germline CDR1 is SNHLY and CDR2 is FYNNEI. The V and J ends lost 6 bases and 0 bases respectively, with 11 bases between them. This CDR3 region has 14 residues. CDR3 sequence (DNA): TGTGCCAGCAGCGGGGGACAGTACCAAGAGACCCAGTACTTC. This translates into CASSGGQYQETQYF.

This sequence joins TRBV11-2 and TRBJ2-7, with 7 bases that match TRBD1. Germline CDR1 and CDR2: SGHAT and FQNNGV. J gave up 2 bases and V 2 bases, and 9 bases lay outside the gene matches. The CDR3 covers 16 residues. The CDR3 sequence is CASSLSLTGLTYEQYF. In nucleotides, the CDR3 is TGTGCCAGCAGCTTATCCCTGACAGGGCTTACCTACGAGCAGTACTTC.

V usage is TRBV6-2 or TRBV6-3 and J usage is TRBJ2-1, with a weak D call TRBD1 (6 bases). The length of the CDR3 is 12 residues. Germline assignment: CDR1 MNHEY and CDR2 SVGEGT. V lost 2 bases and J lost 16, with 15 bases in between. In nucleotides, the CDR3 is TGTGCCAGCAGTTACCTACAGGGAATCCGTTTCTTC. It yields the protein CASSYLQGIRFF.

The rearrangement links TRBV5-1 to TRBJ2-4; TRBD2 aligns across 13 bases. The CDR3 spans 18 residues. V lost 0 bases, J lost 0 bases, and 3 bases stayed unmatched. The germline gives CDR1 SGHRS, CDR2 YFSETQ. In nucleotides, the CDR3 is TGCGCCAGCAGCTTGGGACTAGCGGGGGGCCGAGCCAAAAACATTCAGTACTTC. Translating it yields CASSLGLAGGRAKNIQYF.

This chain connects TRBV29-1 to TRBJ2-5, with TRBD1 matching over 8 bases. There are 13 residues in the CDR3. The V gene's germline CDR1 is SQVTM and CDR2 ANQGSEA. V was clipped by 4 bases and J by 2 bases; unmatched bases: 3. The CDR3 coding sequence is TGCAGCGTTGCAGGGGGCCCTCAAGAGACCCAGTACTTC. Translated: CSVAGGPQETQYF.

The chain joins TRBV18 to TRBJ2-1; D uncertain. V lost 3 bases and J 6 bases, leaving 12 bases between the germline ends. From germline, CDR1 is KGHSH and CDR2 LQKENI. The CDR3 is 14 residues long. The CDR3 loop reads CASSPEGAFNEQFF. CDR3 sequence (DNA): TGTGCCAGCTCACCCGAAGGAGCCTTCAATGAGCAGTTCTTC. The full variable domain, rest sourced from reference TRBV18 and TRBJ2-1, is NAGVMQNPRHLVRRRGQEARLRCSPMKGHSHVYWYRQLPEEGLKFMVYLQKENIIDESGMPKERFSAEFPKEGPSILRIQQVVRGDSAAYFCASSPEGAFNEQFFGPGTRLTVL.

The chain has TRBV9 and TRBJ1-2; no definite D call. Germline V gives CDR1 SGDLS, CDR2 YYNGEE. The CDR3 contains 16 residues. Trimming stripped 0 bases from V and 2 bases from J, with 14 bases between. The DNA of the CDR3 is TGTGCCAGCAGCGTAGGGGGTAGGGCGGGGAACTATGGCTACACCTTC. The encoded protein is CASSVGGRAGNYGYTF. Complete variable domain (other parts from reference TRBV9 and TRBJ1-2): DSGVTQTPKHLITATGQRVTLRCSPRSGDLSVYWYQQSLDQGLQFLIQYYNGEERAKGNILERFSAQQFPDLHSELNLSSLELGDSALYFCASSVGGRAGNYGYTFGSGTRLTVV.

The chain is built from TRBV27 and TRBJ1-4; D not resolved. Trimming stripped 3 bases from V and 8 bases from J, with 10 bases between. CDR3 size: 13 residues. CDR1 MNHEY and CDR2 SMNVEV come from the germline V gene (reference sequence). The CDR3 loop is CASSFARREKLFF. The CDR3 bases are TGTGCCAGCAGTTTCGCCAGGAGGGAAAAACTGTTTTTT.

The chain employs TRBV19 and TRBJ2-7, with a possible D match to TRBD1 (5 bases). From germline, CDR1 is LNHDA and CDR2 SQIVND (reference sequence). The CDR3 is made up of 13 amino acids. V lost 5 bases and J lost 2, with 10 bases in between. The CDR3 here is CASSQQGPYEQYF. The DNA of the CDR3 is TGTGCCAGTAGTCAGCAGGGTCCCTACGAGCAGTACTTC. The full variable domain, rest sourced from reference TRBV19 and TRBJ2-7, is DGGITQSPKYLFRKEGQNVTLSCEQNLNHDAMYWYRQDPGQGLRLIYYSQIVNDFQKGDIAEGYSVSREKKESFPLTVTSAQKNPTAFYLCASSQQGPYEQYFGPGTRLTVT.